This T cell receptor (beta chain) derives from a study of blood T cell repertoires in COVID-19. Trimming pared 3 bases from V and 0 bases from J, leaving 9 bases between. Germline V gives CDR1 GTSNPN, CDR2 SVGIG (reference sequence). This CDR3 has 14 residues. How the authors handled the data: Estimates of nucleated cell counts were drawn from the amplification of reference gene primers. The table came from immunoSEQ multiplex PCR; TCRdb's copy has only in-frame clones and leaves some out. For V, J and clone size, that table is used; D and trimming come from the DNA. The sample holds roughly 110,000 clones, approximately 84% seen once.

The sequencing sample was made of peripheral blood. The origin of this receptor is a human donor in a cohort sampled during active COVID-19. The gene calls are TRBV30 and TRBJ1-5; D remains unclear. The CDR3 region is CAWSALNSNQPQHF. CDR3 nucleotides: TGTGCCTGGAGCGCCCTAAATAGCAATCAGCCCCAGCATTTT.